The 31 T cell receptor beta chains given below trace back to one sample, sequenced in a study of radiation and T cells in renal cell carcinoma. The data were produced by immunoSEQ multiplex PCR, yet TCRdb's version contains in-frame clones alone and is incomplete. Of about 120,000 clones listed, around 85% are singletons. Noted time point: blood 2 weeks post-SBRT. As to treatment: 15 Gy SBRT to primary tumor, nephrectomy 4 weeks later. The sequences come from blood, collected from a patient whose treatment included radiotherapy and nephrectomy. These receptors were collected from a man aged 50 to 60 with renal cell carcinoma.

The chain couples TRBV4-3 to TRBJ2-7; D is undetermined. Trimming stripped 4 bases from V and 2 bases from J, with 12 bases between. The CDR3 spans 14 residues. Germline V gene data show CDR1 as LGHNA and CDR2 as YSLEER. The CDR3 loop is CASSRTESTYEQYF. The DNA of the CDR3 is TGCGCCAGCAGCCGGACGGAGTCCACCTACGAGCAGTACTTC.

CDR3 in amino acids: CASSFSANTEAFF. CDR3 DNA sequence: TGTGCCAGCAGCTTTAGCGCGAACACTGAAGCTTTCTTT. The chain employs TRBV7-3 and TRBJ1-1; D unresolved. With 3 bases removed from V and 1 base from J, the gap between germline ends came to 6 bases. CDR1 is SGHTA and CDR2 is FQGTGA in the germline V gene. The CDR3 is 13 residues long.

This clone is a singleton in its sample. The CDR3 region is CASSLAGSKQYF. CDR3 DNA: TGTGCCAGCAGCTTAGCAGGGAGTAAGCAGTATTTT. The V gene is TRBV7-9, the J gene TRBJ2-3; a weak D match, TRBD2 (5 bases). Per germline, CDR1 SEHNR and CDR2 FQNEAQ (reference sequence). CDR3 length: 12 residues. V was shortened by 0 bases and J by 11 bases, with 9 bases between the two germline ends.

The CDR3 coding sequence is TGTGCCAGCAGCGGGCTACAGGGGTTCGGGGAGCTGTTTTTT. It yields the protein CASSGLQGFGELFF. J is TRBJ2-2 and V is TRBV9, with TRBD1 identical over 7 bases. CDR1 and CDR2 from the germline V gene are SGDLS and YYNGEE. Losses at the gene ends were 3 bases for V and 7 bases for J; bases not matched to a gene: 6. The CDR3 has 14 amino acids.

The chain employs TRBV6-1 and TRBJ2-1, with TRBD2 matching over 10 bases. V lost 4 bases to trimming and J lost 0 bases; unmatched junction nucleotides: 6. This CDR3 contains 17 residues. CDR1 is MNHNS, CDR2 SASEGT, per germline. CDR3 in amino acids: CASSALAGASSYNEQFF. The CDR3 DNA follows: TGTGCCAGCAGTGCGCTAGCGGGAGCTTCCTCCTACAATGAGCAGTTCTTC.

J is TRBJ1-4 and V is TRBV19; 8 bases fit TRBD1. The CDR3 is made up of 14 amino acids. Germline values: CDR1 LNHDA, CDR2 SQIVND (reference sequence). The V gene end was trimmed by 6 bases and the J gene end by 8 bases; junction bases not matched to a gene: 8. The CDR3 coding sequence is TGTGCCAGTAGCCTGGACAGGGCTCGAGAAAAACTGTTTTTT. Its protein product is CASSLDRAREKLFF.

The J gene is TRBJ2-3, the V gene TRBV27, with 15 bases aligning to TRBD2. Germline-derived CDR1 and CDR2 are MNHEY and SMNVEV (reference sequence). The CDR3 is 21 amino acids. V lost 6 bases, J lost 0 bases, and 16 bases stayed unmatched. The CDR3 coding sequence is TGTGCCAGCAGCCAACGCGAGACCGGGACTAGCGGGAGGCCGAGCACAGATACGCAGTATTTT. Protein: CASSQRETGTSGRPSTDTQYF.

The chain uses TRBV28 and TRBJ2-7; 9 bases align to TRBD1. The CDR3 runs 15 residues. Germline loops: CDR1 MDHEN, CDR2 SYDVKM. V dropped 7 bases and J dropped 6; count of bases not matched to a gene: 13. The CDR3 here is CASTPSGDRGFEQYF. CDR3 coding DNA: TGTGCCAGCACCCCGAGTGGAGACAGGGGGTTCGAGCAGTACTTC.

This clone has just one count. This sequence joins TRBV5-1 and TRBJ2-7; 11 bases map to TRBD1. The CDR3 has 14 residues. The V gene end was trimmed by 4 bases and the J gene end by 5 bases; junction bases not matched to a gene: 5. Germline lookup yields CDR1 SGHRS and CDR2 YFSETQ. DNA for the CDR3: TGCGCCAGCAGCACACGGACAGGGGGCCACGAGCAGTACTTC. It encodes CASSTRTGGHEQYF.

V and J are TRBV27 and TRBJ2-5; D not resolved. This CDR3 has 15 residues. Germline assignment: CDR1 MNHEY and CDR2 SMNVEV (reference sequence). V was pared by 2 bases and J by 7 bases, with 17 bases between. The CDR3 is CASSLIAAGVRTQYF. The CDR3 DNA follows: TGTGCCAGCAGTTTAATTGCAGCTGGGGTGCGGACCCAGTACTTC.

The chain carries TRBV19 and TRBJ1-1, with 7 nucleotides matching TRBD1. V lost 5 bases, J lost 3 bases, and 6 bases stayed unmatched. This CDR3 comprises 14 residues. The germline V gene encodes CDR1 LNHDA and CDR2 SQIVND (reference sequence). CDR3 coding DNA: TGTGCCAGTAGTTCGATAGACAGGGACACTGAAGCTTTCTTT. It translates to CASSSIDRDTEAFF. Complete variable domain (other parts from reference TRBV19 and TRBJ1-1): DGGITQSPKYLFRKEGQNVTLSCEQNLNHDAMYWYRQDPGQGLRLIYYSQIVNDFQKGDIAEGYSVSREKKESFPLTVTSAQKNPTAFYLCASSSIDRDTEAFFGQGTRLTVV.

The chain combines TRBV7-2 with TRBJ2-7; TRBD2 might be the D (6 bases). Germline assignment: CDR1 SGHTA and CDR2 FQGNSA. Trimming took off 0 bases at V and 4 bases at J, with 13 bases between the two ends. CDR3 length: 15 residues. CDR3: CASSLALREGYEQYF. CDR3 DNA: TGTGCCAGCAGCTTAGCGTTGCGGGAAGGGTACGAGCAGTACTTC.

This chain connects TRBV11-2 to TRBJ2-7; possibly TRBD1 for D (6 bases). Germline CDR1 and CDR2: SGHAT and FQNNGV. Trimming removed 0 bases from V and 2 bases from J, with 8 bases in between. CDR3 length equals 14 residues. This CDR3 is CASSLDQGTYEQYF. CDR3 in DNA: TGTGCCAGCAGCTTAGATCAGGGGACCTACGAGCAGTACTTC.

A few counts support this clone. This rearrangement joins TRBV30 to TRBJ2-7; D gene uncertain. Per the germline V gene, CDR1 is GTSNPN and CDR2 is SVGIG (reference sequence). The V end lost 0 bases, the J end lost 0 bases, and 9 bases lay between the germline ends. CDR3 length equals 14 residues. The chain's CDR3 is CAWSVTGPSYEQYF. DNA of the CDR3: TGTGCCTGGAGTGTAACTGGGCCCTCCTACGAGCAGTACTTC.

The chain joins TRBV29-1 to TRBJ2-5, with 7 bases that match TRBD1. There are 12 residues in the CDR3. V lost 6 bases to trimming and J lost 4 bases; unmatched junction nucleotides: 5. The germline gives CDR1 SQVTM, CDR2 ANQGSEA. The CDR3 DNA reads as TGCAGCGTGGGACAGATTTTAGAGACCCAGTACTTC. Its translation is CSVGQILETQYF.

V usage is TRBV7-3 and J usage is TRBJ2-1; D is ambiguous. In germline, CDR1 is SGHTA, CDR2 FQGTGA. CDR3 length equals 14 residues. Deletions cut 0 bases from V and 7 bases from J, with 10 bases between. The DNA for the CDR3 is TGTGCCAGCAGCTTAACTCGGTCGTATAATGAGCAGTTCTTC. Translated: CASSLTRSYNEQFF.

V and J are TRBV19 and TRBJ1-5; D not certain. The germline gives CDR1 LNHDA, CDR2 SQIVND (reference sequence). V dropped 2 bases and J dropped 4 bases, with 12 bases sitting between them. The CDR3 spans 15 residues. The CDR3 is CASSISQLGNQPQHF. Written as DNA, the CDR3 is TGTGCCAGTAGTATATCTCAATTGGGAAATCAGCCCCAGCATTTT.

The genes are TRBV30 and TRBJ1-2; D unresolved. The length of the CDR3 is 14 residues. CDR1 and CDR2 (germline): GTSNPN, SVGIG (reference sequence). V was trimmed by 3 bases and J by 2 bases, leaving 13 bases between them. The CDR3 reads CAWSAAAGNYGYTF. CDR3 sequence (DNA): TGTGCCTGGAGCGCCGCGGCGGGGAACTATGGCTACACCTTC.

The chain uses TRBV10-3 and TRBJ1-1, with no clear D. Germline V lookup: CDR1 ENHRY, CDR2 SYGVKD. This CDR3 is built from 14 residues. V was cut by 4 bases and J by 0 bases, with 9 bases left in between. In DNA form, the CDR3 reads TGTGCCATCAGTGGGACTGAACTGAACACTGAAGCTTTCTTT. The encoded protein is CAISGTELNTEAFF.

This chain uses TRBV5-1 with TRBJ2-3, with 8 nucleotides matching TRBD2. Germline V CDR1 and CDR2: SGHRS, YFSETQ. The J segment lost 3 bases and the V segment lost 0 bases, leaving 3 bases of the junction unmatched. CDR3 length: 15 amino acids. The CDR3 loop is CASSLAGGPTDTQYF. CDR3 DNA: TGCGCCAGCAGCTTGGCGGGAGGGCCGACAGATACGCAGTATTTT.

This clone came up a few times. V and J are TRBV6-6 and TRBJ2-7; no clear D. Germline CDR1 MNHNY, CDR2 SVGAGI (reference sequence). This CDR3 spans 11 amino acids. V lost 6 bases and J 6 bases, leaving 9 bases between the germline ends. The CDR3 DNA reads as TGTGCCAGCAGGGCAGGCGCCGAGCAGTACTTC. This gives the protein CASRAGAEQYF.

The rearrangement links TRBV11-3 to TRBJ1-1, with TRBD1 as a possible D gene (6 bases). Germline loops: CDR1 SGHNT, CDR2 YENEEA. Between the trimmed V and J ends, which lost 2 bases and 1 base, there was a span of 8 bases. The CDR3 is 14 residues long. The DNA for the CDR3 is TGTGCCAGCAGCTTAAGGGGGACGAACACTGAAGCTTTCTTT. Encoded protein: CASSLRGTNTEAFF.

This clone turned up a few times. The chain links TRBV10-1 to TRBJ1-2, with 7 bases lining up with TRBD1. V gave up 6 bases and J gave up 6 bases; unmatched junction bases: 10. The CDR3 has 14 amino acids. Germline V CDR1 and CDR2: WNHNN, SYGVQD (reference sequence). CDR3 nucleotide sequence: TGCGCCAGCAGGGGGGTAGGAGGGGGCGATGGCTACACCTTC. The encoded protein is CASRGVGGGDGYTF.

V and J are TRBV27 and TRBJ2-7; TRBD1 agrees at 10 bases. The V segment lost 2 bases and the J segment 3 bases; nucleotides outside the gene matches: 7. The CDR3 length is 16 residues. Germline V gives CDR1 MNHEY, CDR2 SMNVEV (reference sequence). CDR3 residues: CASSLRGTGAYYEQYF. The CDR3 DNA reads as TGTGCCAGCAGTTTACGAGGGACAGGGGCGTACTACGAGCAGTACTTC.

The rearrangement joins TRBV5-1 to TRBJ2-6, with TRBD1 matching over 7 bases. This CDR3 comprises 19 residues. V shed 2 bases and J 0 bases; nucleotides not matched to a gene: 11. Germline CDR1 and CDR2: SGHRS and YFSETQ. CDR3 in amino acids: CASSFLLGTVTSGANVLTF. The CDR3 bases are TGCGCCAGCAGCTTCCTACTCGGGACAGTGACCTCTGGGGCCAACGTCCTGACTTTC.

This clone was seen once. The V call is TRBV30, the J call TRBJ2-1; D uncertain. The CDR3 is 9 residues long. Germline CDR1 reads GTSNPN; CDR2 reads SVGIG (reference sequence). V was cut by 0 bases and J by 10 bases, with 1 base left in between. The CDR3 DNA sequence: TGTGCCTGGAGTGTAGAGCAGTTCTTC. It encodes CAWSVEQFF. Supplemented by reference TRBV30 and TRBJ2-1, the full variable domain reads SQTIHQWPATLVQPVGSPLSLECTVEGTSNPNLYWYRQAAGRGLQLLFYSVGIGQISSEVPQNLSASRPQDRQFILSSKKLLLSDSGFYLCAWSVEQFFGPGTRLTVL.

Here the CDR3 reads CASSLGGGNTEAFF. For the CDR3, the DNA is TGTGCCAGCAGCTTGGGGGGCGGGAACACTGAAGCTTTCTTT. The V gene is TRBV13, the J gene TRBJ1-1; TRBD1 is a possible D gene (6 bases). The CDR3 is 14 residues long. Per the germline V gene, CDR1 is PRHDT and CDR2 is FYEKMQ (reference sequence). Trimming cost V 3 bases and J 1 base, with 9 bases left between them. The variable domain in full, with the rest retrieved from reference TRBV13 and TRBJ1-1, is AAGVIQSPRHLIKEKRETATLKCYPIPRHDTVYWYQQGPGQDPQFLISFYEKMQSDKGSIPDRFSAQQFSDYHSELNMSSLELGDSALYFCASSLGGGNTEAFFGQGTRLTVV.

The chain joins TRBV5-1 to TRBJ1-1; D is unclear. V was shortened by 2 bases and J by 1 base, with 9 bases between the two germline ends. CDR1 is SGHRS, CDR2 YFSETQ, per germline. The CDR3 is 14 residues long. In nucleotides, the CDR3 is TGCGCCAGCAGCTTAGCAGGAGAGAACACTGAAGCTTTCTTT. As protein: CASSLAGENTEAFF. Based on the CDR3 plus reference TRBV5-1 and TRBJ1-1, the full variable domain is KAGVTQTPRYLIKTRGQQVTLSCSPISGHRSVSWYQQTPGQGLQFLFEYFSETQRNKGNFPGRFSGRQFSNSRSEMNVSTLELGDSALYLCASSLAGENTEAFFGQGTRLTVV.

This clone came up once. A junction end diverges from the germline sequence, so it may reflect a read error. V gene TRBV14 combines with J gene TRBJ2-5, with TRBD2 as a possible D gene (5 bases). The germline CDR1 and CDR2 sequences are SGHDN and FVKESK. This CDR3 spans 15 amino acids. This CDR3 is CASSKELGSGETQYF. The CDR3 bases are TGTGCCAGCAGCAAAGAGCTAGGGAGTGGAGAGACCCAGTACTTC.

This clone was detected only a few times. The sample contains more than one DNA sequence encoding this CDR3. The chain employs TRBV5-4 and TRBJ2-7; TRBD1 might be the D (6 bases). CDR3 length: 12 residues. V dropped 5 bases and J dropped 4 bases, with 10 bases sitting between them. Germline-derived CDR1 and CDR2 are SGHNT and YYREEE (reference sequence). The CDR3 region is CASSSQGYEQYF. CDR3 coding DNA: TGTGCCAGCAGTTCACAGGGTTACGAGCAGTACTTC.

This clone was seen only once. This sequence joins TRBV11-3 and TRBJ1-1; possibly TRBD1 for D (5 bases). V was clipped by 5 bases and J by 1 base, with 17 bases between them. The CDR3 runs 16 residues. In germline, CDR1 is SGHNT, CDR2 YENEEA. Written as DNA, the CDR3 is TGTGCCAGCAGCCCGAGAGGGGAAGGACAGAACACTGAAGCTTTCTTT. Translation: CASSPRGEGQNTEAFF.